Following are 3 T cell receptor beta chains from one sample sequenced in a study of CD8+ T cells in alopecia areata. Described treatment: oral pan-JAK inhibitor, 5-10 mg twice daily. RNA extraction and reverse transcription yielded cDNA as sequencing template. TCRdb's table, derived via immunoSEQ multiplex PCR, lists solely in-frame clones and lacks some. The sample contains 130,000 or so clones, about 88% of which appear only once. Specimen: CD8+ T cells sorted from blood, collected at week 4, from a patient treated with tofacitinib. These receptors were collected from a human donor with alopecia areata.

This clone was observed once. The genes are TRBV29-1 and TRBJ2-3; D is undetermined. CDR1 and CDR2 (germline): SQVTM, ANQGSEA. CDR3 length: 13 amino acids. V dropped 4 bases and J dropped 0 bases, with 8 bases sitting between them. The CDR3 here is CSVGGPSTDTQYF. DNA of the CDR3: TGCAGCGTTGGTGGCCCTAGCACAGATACGCAGTATTTT.

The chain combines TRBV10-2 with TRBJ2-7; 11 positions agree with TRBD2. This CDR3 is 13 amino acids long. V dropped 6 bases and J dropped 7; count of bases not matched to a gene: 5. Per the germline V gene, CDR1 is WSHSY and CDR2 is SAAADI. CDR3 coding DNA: TGCGCCAGCAGCCTCGGACTAGCGGGTGAGCAGTACTTC. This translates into CASSLGLAGEQYF.

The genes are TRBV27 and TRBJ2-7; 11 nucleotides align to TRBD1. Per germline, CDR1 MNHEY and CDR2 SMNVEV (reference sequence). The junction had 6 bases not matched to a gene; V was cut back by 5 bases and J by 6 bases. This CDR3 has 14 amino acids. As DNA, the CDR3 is TGTGCCAGCAGTCCACTCGGGACAGGGGGCGAGCAGTACTTC. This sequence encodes CASSPLGTGGEQYF.